This TCR beta chain was observed in a study of blood T cell repertoires in COVID-19. Overall study: Spain, Italy and the United States supplied samples that represented acute and convalescent COVID-19. PBMCs, B-cell-depleted T cells, or T cells provided the cDNA or gDNA that made up the material.

Clones were sequenced by immunoSEQ multiplex PCR, and TCRdb holds only the in-frame ones, with some missing. The sample includes 400,000 to 450,000 clones, 70% to 90% of them seen just once. CDR1 and CDR2 from the germline V gene are SGHRS and YFSETQ. Trimming cost V 0 bases and J 4 bases, with 17 bases left between them. The CDR3 has 18 amino acids. Material: peripheral blood. This clonotype originated in a man younger than 35 with COVID-19, enrolled during active disease. The gene calls are TRBV5-1 and TRBJ1-6; D is ambiguous. This chain's CDR3 is CASSLGLDSRDYNSPLHF. The CDR3 DNA reads as TGCGCCAGCAGCTTGGGACTCGATTCCCGCGATTATAATTCACCCCTCCACTTT.